This passage covers 18 T cell receptor beta chains from one sample sequenced in a study of PD-L1 blockade in urothelial cancer. TCRdb's table, derived via immunoSEQ multiplex PCR, lists solely in-frame clones and lacks some. This table has 50,000 to 55,000 clones, roughly 77% appearing once. The specimen comprised PBMCs, sampled around atezolizumab (anti-PD-L1) treatment. The receptor source for this set is a man between 65 and 85 years old with urothelial cancer.

This clone appeared a few times. The chain combines TRBV14 with TRBJ2-7; D gene unclear. Germline CDR1 and CDR2: SGHDN and FVKESK. CDR3 length: 13 residues. The V end was cut by 0 bases, the J end by 6 bases, with 9 bases between. DNA of the CDR3: TGTGCCAGCAGCCAAGATCTCCGTTCCGAGCAGTACTTC. The encoded protein is CASSQDLRSEQYF.

This chain's CDR3 is CASSAGSVLDREQYF. The CDR3 nucleotides read TGTGCCAGCAGCGCAGGGTCGGTGTTAGATCGCGAGCAGTACTTC. The V gene is TRBV6-5, the J gene TRBJ2-7; tentatively, D is TRBD1 (5 bases). The CDR3 covers 15 residues. V was shortened by 6 bases and J by 6 bases, with 21 bases between the two germline ends. Germline lookup yields CDR1 MNHEY and CDR2 SVGAGI.

This clone was seen a few times. This chain uses TRBV6-6 with TRBJ1-1; no clear D gene. Trimming cost V 5 bases and J 4 bases, with 8 bases left between them. Germline V CDR1 and CDR2: MNHNY, SVGAGI (reference sequence). The CDR3 extends over 12 amino acids. As DNA, the CDR3 is TGTGCCAGCAGTACTCCCGGCACTGAAGCTTTCTTT. This sequence encodes CASSTPGTEAFF.

This clone was observed once. The rearrangement links TRBV7-2 to TRBJ2-5; 11 bases line up with TRBD2. The V and J ends lost 5 bases and 1 base, in that order; junction bases with no gene match: 6. The CDR3 is 16 amino acids. Germline-derived CDR1 and CDR2 are SGHTA and FQGNSA. DNA for the CDR3: TGTGCCAGCAGCCCAAGGACTAGCGGGCCCCAAGAGACCCAGTACTTC. Protein product: CASSPRTSGPQETQYF.

The chain couples TRBV5-1 to TRBJ2-5, with D uncertain. This CDR3 spans 13 amino acids. Germline V gene sequence: CDR1 SGHRS, CDR2 YFSETQ. Trimming shortened V by 0 bases and J by 4 bases, and 7 bases separated the two germline ends. Here the CDR3 reads CASSLGPIETQYF. The CDR3 nucleotides read TGCGCCAGCAGCTTGGGTCCAATAGAGACCCAGTACTTC.

The V and J genes are TRBV7-8 and TRBJ1-5, with D possibly being TRBD1 (6 bases). The CDR3 is 16 amino acids. In germline, CDR1 is SGHVS, CDR2 FQNEAQ. V lost 5 bases and J 0 bases, leaving 14 bases between the germline ends. The CDR3: CASSPRTAYSNQPQHF. CDR3 nucleotide sequence: TGTGCCAGCAGCCCACGGACAGCGTATAGCAATCAGCCCCAGCATTTT.

The chain recombines TRBV5-1 with TRBJ2-3, with D perhaps matching TRBD1 (5 bases). The CDR3 length is 15 residues. Trimming pared 2 bases from V and 6 bases from J, leaving 16 bases between. Germline loops: CDR1 SGHRS, CDR2 YFSETQ. The CDR3 reads CASSFLQAQDDTQYF. In DNA, the CDR3 is TGCGCCAGCAGCTTTCTACAGGCTCAAGATGATACGCAGTATTTT.

The gene calls are TRBV20-1 and TRBJ2-4; TRBD1 agrees at 7 bases. CDR1 and CDR2 (germline): DFQATT, SNEGSKA (reference sequence). The junction had 3 bases not matched to a gene; V was cut back by 8 bases and J by 5 bases. The CDR3 length is 11 residues. The CDR3 DNA reads as TGCAGTTGGGACAGAGAAAACATTCAGTACTTC. Translation: CSWDRENIQYF.

J is TRBJ1-5 and V is TRBV9; 7 bases align to TRBD1. The germline gives CDR1 SGDLS, CDR2 YYNGEE. Trimming at V came to 3 bases and at J to 1 base, leaving 1 base not matched to a gene. This CDR3 is 14 amino acids long. The CDR3 coding sequence is TGTGCCAGCAGCGCGACAGGGAGCAATCAGCCCCAGCATTTT. Translated, it gives CASSATGSNQPQHF.

This chain uses TRBV28 with TRBJ2-3, with TRBD2 as a possible D gene (5 bases). Between the trimmed V and J ends, which lost 5 bases and 6 bases, there was a span of 9 bases. The CDR3 consists of 12 residues. The germline V gene encodes CDR1 MDHEN and CDR2 SYDVKM. The CDR3 sequence is CASSPRRDTQYF. As DNA, the CDR3 is TGTGCCAGCAGTCCCCGGAGGGATACGCAGTATTTT.

The CDR3 protein is CASSRDLRETQYF. The CDR3 DNA follows: TGCGCCAGCAGTCGGGACTTGCGGGAGACCCAGTACTTC. This chain connects TRBV5-1 to TRBJ2-5, with D possibly being TRBD2 (6 bases). This CDR3 comprises 13 residues. In germline, CDR1 is SGHRS, CDR2 YFSETQ. Trimming stripped 5 bases from V and 5 bases from J, with 13 bases between. The full variable domain, completed using reference TRBV5-1 and TRBJ2-5, is KAGVTQTPRYLIKTRGQQVTLSCSPISGHRSVSWYQQTPGQGLQFLFEYFSETQRNKGNFPGRFSGRQFSNSRSEMNVSTLELGDSALYLCASSRDLRETQYFGPGTRLLVL.

The table lists this clone with a few counts. This sequence joins TRBV6-5 and TRBJ1-2; 9 bases align to TRBD1. The germline V gene encodes CDR1 MNHEY and CDR2 SVGAGI. The CDR3 runs 13 residues. The ends lost 4 bases at V and 7 bases at J; junction bases unmatched: 4. The CDR3 protein is CASSSGTGSGYTF. CDR3 sequence (DNA): TGTGCCAGCAGTTCCGGGACAGGGAGTGGCTACACCTTC.

V is TRBV9 and J is TRBJ2-5; 8 nucleotides agree with TRBD2. CDR1 is SGDLS, CDR2 YYNGEE, per germline. Trimming at V came to 0 bases and at J to 3 bases, leaving 4 bases not matched to a gene. This CDR3 region has 15 residues. The CDR3 region has the DNA TGTGCCAGCAGCGTAGAAGGTAGCGGGGAAGAGACCCAGTACTTC. This translates into CASSVEGSGEETQYF. The variable domain in full, completed from reference TRBV9 and TRBJ2-5, reads DSGVTQTPKHLITATGQRVTLRCSPRSGDLSVYWYQQSLDQGLQFLIQYYNGEERAKGNILERFSAQQFPDLHSELNLSSLELGDSALYFCASSVEGSGEETQYFGPGTRLLVL.

This chain uses TRBV5-6 with TRBJ2-1; 7 bases agree with TRBD1. Germline assignment: CDR1 SGHDT and CDR2 YYEEEE. The CDR3 loop spans 15 amino acids. With V trimmed by 2 bases and J by 8 bases, 10 bases remained unmatched. The CDR3 nucleotides are TGTGCCAGCAGCTTCGTCAGTAACAGGGGCGATGAGCAGTTCTTC. This codes for CASSFVSNRGDEQFF.

The CDR3 here is CASSPSGGYNEQFF. CDR3 nucleotide sequence: TGTGCCAGTAGTCCCTCAGGGGGATATAATGAGCAGTTCTTC. V and J are TRBV19 and TRBJ2-1; TRBD1 matches 7 bases. The V segment lost 5 bases and the J segment 7 bases; nucleotides outside the gene matches: 8. The CDR3 is 14 residues long. Germline V gene lookup returns CDR1 LNHDA and CDR2 SQIVND (reference sequence).

The rearrangement links TRBV6-1 to TRBJ2-5; D may be TRBD1 (6 bases). The CDR3 spans 15 residues. The V gene lost 2 bases and the J gene lost 5 bases, with 15 bases spanning the gap. Looked up from germline, CDR1 is MNHNS and CDR2 is SASEGT. This chain's CDR3 is CASSELTGSGETQYF. In nucleotides, the CDR3 is TGTGCCAGCAGTGAATTAACAGGGTCTGGGGAGACCCAGTACTTC.

The gene calls are TRBV30 and TRBJ2-7; TRBD1 aligns across 8 bases. Germline values: CDR1 GTSNPN, CDR2 SVGIG (reference sequence). J gave up 2 bases and V 4 bases, and 19 bases lay outside the gene matches. This CDR3 spans 18 amino acids. This CDR3 reads CAWTYQRLLGQGTYEQYF. DNA of the CDR3: TGTGCCTGGACATACCAACGATTACTTGGACAGGGTACCTACGAGCAGTACTTC.

The rearrangement links TRBV12-5 to TRBJ2-7; a weak D match, TRBD2 (5 bases). CDR1 and CDR2 from the germline V gene are LGHNT and FRNRAP. The CDR3 extends over 18 amino acids. V lost 0 bases to trimming and J lost 0 bases, with 18 bases between them. In DNA form, the CDR3 reads TGTGCTAGTGGTTTGGTACTCAGAGGGCTTGAATTCTCCTACGAGCAGTACTTC. Amino acid sequence: CASGLVLRGLEFSYEQYF.